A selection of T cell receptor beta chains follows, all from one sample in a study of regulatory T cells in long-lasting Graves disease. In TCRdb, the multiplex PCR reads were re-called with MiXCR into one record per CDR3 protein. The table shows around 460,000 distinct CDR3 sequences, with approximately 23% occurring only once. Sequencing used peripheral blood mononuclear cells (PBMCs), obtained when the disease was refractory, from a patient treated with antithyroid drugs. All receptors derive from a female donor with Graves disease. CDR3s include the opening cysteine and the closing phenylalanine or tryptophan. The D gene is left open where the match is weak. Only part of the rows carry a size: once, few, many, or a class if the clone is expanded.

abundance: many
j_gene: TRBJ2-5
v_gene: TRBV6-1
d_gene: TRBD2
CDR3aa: CASSPGSGGLGETQYF
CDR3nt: TGTGCCAGCAGCCCCGGTAGCGGGGGCCTTGGGGAGACCCAGTACTTC

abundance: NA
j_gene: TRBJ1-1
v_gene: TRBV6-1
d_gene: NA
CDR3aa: CASSPGPHQAFF
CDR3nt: TGTGCCAGCAGCCCCGGGCCGCATCAAGCTTTCTTT

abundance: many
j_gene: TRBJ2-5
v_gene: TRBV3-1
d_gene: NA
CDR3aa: CASTKLAGGQETQYF
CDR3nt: TGTGCCAGCACTAAATTGGCCGGGGGTCAAGAGACCCAGTACTTC

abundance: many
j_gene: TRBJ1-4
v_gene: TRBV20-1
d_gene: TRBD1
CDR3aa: CSATQAGGANGKLFF
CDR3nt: TGCAGTGCCACACAAGCAGGGGGTGCTAACGGAAAACTGTTTTTT

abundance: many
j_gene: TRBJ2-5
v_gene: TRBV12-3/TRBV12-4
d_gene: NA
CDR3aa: CASTALRRGSYQETQYF
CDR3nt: TGTGCCAGCACCGCACTACGAAGGGGGAGCTACCAAGAGACCCAGTACTTC

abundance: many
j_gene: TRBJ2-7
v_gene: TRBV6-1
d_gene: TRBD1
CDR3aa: CASSHDQGQVVYEQYF
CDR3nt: TGTGCCAGCAGCCACGACCAGGGACAGGTCGTCTACGAGCAGTACTTC

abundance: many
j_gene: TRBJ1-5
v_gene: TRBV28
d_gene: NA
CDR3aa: CASSLLQNSNQPQHF
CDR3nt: TGTGCCAGCAGTTTATTACAGAACTCCAATCAGCCCCAGCATTTT

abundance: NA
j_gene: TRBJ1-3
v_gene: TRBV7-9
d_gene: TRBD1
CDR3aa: CASSQPPPTGDGNTIYF
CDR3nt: TGTGCCAGCAGCCAACCTCCACCGACAGGGGATGGAAACACCATATATTTT

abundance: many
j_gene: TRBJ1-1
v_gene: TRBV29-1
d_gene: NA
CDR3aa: CSVQGSTEAFF
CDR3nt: TGCAGCGTTCAGGGTAGCACTGAAGCTTTCTTT

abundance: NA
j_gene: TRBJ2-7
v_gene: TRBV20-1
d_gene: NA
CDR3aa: CSARDSGDYEQYF
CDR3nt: TGCAGTGCTAGAGATTCCGGGGATTACGAGCAGTACTTC

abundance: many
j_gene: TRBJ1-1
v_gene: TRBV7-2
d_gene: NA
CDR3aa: CASRMGFNTEAFF
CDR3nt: TGTGCCAGCAGAATGGGTTTTAACACTGAAGCTTTCTTT

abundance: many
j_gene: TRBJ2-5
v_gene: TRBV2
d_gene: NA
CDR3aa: CASSKEETQYF
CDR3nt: TGTGCCAGCAGCAAGGAAGAGACCCAGTACTTC

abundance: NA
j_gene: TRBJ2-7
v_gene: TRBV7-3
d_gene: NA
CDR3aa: CASSLDGGQFYEQYF
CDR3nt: TGTGCCAGCAGCTTAGATGGTGGGCAGTTCTACGAGCAGTACTTC

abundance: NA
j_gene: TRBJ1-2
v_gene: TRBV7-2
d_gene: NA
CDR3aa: CASSSAGGPHGYTF
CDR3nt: TGTGCCAGCAGCTCCGCGGGGGGACCCCATGGCTACACCTTC

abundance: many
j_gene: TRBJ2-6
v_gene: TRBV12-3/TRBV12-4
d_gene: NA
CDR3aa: CASSRVLSGANVLTF
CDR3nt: TGTGCCAGCAGTCGAGTACTCTCTGGGGCCAACGTCCTGACTTTC

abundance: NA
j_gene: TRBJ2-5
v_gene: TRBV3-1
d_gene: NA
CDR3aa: CASSQVVSRETQYF
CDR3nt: TGTGCCAGCAGCCAAGTAGTGTCGCGGGAGACCCAGTACTTC

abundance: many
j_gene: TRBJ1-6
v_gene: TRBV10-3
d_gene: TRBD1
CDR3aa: CAIGTGEDSPLHF
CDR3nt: TGTGCCATCGGGACAGGGGAGGATTCACCCCTCCACTTT

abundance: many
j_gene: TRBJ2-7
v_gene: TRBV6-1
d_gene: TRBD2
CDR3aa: CASSPSGIYEQYF
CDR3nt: TGTGCCAGCAGTCCTAGCGGGATCTACGAGCAGTACTTC

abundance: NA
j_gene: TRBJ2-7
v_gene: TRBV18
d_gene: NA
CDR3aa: CASSLRWDYEQYF
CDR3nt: TGTGCCAGCTCACTCCGTTGGGACTACGAGCAGTACTTC

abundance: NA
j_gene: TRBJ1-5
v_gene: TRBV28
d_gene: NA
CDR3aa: CASSLLRETQPQHF
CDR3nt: TGTGCCAGCAGTTTATTGAGGGAAACTCAGCCCCAGCATTTT

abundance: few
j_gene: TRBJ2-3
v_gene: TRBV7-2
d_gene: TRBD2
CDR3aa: CASISGRPPFHTDTQYF
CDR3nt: TGTGCCAGCATTAGCGGGAGACCTCCCTTTCACACAGATACGCAGTATTTT

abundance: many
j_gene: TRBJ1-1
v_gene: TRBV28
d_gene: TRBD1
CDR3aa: CASSAYYTGGSEAFF
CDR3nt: TGTGCCAGCAGTGCATATTATACAGGGGGCTCTGAAGCTTTCTTT

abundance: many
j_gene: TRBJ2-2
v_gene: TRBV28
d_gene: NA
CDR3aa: CASSEGTRTGELFF
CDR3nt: TGTGCCAGCAGCGAAGGTACTCGCACCGGGGAGCTGTTTTTT

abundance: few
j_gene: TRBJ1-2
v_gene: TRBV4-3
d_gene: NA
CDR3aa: CASSQDRGYYGYTF
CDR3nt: TGCGCCAGCAGCCAAGATCGGGGTTATTACGGCTACACCTTC

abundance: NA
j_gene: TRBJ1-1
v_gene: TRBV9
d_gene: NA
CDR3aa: CASSVASSNRPEAFF
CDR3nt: TGTGCCAGCAGCGTAGCTTCGAGTAATCGCCCTGAAGCTTTCTTT

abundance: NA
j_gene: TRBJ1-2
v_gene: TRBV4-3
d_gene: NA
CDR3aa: CASSQESAEDYGYTF
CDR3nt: TGCGCCAGCAGCCAAGAATCGGCGGAGGACTATGGCTACACCTTC

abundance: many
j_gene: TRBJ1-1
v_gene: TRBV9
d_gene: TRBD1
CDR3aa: CASRDRVSTEAFF
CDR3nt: TGTGCCAGCAGGGACAGGGTTTCCACTGAAGCTTTCTTT

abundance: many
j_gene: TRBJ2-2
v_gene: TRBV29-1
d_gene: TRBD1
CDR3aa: CSARTGGDTGELFF
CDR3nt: TGCAGCGCCCGGACAGGGGGGGACACCGGGGAGCTGTTTTTT

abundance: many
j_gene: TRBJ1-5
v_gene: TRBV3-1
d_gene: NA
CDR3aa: CASSQDYNQPQHF
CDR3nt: TGTGCCAGCAGCCAAGACTATAATCAGCCCCAGCATTTT

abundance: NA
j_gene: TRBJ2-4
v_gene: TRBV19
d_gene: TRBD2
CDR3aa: CASTPTSALLAKNIQYF
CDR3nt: TGTGCCAGTACCCCCACTAGCGCCCTTCTGGCCAAAAACATTCAGTACTTC

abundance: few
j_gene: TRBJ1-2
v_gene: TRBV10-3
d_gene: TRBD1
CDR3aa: CAISEPDRVGGYTF
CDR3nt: TGTGCCATCAGTGAACCGGACAGGGTGGGTGGCTACACCTTC

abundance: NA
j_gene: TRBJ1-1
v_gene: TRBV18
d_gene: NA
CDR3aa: CASSPERVHTEAFF
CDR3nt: TGTGCCAGCTCACCAGAGAGGGTTCACACTGAAGCTTTCTTT

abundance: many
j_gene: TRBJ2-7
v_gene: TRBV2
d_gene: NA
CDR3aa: CASMDPWDYEQYF
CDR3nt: TGTGCCAGCATGGATCCCTGGGACTACGAGCAGTACTTC

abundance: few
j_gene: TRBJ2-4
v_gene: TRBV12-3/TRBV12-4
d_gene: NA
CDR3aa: CASSDQTVLLAKNIQYF
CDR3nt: TGTGCCAGCAGCGACCAGACGGTGCTGCTAGCCAAAAACATTCAGTACTTC

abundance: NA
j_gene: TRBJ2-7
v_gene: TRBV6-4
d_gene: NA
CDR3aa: CASQEGGPIPYFYEQYF
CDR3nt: TGTGCCAGCCAGGAGGGGGGACCCATCCCCTACTTCTACGAGCAGTACTTC

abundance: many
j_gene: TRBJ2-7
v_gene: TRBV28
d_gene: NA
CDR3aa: CASLGGGGSYEQYF
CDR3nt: TGTGCCAGCCTCGGAGGGGGCGGGAGTTACGAGCAGTACTTC

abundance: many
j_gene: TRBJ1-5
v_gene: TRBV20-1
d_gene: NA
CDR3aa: CSARRGNQPQHF
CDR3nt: TGCAGTGCCCGACGGGGGAATCAGCCCCAGCATTTT

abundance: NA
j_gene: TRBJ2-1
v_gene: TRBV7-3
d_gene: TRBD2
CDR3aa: CASSSGTSAVREQFF
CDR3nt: TGTGCCAGCAGCTCCGGGACTAGCGCCGTCAGGGAGCAGTTCTTC

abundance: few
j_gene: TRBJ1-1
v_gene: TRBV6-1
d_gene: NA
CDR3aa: CASSVRGVAFF
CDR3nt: TGTGCCAGCAGTGTCCGCGGGGTAGCTTTCTTT

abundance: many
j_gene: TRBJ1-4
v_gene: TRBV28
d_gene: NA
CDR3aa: CASTRPGTINEKLFF
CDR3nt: TGTGCCAGCACCCGCCCCGGGACCATTAATGAAAAACTGTTTTTT

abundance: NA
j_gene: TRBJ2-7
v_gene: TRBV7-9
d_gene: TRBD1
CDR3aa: CASSPRGQGEPEQYF
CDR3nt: TGTGCCAGCAGCCCACGCGGACAGGGTGAGCCCGAGCAGTACTTC

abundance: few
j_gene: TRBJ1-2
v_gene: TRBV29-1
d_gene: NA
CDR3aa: CSVGHGGSYTF
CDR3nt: TGCAGCGTCGGCCACGGGGGTAGCTACACCTTC

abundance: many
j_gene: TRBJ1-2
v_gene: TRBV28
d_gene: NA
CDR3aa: CASSPVGSGGYTF
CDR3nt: TGTGCCAGCAGCCCCGTGGGGTCCGGCGGCTACACCTTC

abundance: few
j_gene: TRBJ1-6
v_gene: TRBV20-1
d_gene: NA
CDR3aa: CSYSTGIDNSPLHF
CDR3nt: TGCAGTTATTCCACAGGGATTGATAATTCACCCCTCCACTTT

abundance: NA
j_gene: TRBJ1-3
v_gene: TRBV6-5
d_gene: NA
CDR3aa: CASSLDTATGNTIYF
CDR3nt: TGTGCCAGCAGTTTAGACACGGCCACTGGAAACACCATATATTTT

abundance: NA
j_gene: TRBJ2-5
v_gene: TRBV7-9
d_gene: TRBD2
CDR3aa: CASSRAGEKTQYF
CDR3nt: TGTGCCAGCAGCCGAGCGGGGGAGAAGACCCAGTACTTC

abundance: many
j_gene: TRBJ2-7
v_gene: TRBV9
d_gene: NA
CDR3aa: CASSVGPGSSYEQYF
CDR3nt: TGTGCCAGCAGCGTAGGTCCAGGGAGCTCCTACGAGCAGTACTTC

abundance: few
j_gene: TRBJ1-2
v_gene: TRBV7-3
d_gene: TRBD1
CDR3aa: CASSLHPGTDSLYGYTF
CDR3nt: TGTGCCAGCAGCTTACATCCGGGGACAGACTCTTTGTATGGCTACACCTTC

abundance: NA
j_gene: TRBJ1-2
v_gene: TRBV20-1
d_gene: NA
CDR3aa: CSARDDRNRYGYTF
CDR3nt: TGCAGTGCTAGAGATGACAGGAACCGCTATGGCTACACCTTC

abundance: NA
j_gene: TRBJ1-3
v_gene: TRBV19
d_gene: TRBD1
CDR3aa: CATPGTGGVLTGNTIYF
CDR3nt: TGTGCCACCCCCGGGACAGGGGGCGTACTGACTGGAAACACCATATATTTT

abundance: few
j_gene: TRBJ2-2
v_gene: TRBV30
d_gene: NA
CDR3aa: CAWIPGGTGELFF
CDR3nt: TGTGCCTGGATCCCGGGCGGCACCGGGGAGCTGTTTTTT

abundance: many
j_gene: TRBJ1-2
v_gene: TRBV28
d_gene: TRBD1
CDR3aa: CATRGAGTGYSFNYGYTF
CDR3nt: TGTGCCACCCGGGGGGCCGGGACAGGATATAGCTTTAACTATGGCTACACCTTC

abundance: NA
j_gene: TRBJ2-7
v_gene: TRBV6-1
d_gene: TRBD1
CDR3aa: CASTNDDRDKVIGSYEQYF
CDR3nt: TGTGCCAGCACTAACGACGACAGGGATAAAGTAATAGGGTCCTACGAGCAGTACTTC

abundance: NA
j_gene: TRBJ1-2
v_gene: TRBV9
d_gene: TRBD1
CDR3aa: CASSVASDRAYGYTF
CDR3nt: TGTGCCAGCAGCGTAGCCTCTGACAGGGCGTATGGCTACACCTTC

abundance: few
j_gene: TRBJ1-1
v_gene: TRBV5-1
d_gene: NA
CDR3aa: CASSLGSVASNTEAFF
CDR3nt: TGCGCCAGCAGCTTGGGCTCCGTTGCATCGAACACTGAAGCTTTCTTT

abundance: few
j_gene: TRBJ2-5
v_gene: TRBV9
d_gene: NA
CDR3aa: CASSPRGGGFQETQYF
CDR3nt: TGTGCCAGCAGCCCGAGGGGGGGGGGCTTCCAAGAGACCCAGTACTTC

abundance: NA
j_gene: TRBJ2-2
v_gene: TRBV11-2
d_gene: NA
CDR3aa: CASSSGRFSNTGELFF
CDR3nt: TGTGCCAGCAGCTCCGGACGTTTCTCGAACACCGGGGAGCTGTTTTTT